Shown below are 9 T cell receptor beta chains from a single sample sequenced in a study of siplizumab effects on memory and regulatory T cells. The data were produced by immunoSEQ multiplex PCR, yet TCRdb's version contains in-frame clones alone and is incomplete. The repertoire holds 62,000 or so clones, with less than 85% as singletons. Sample: memory CD4+ T cells sorted from blood. Receptor source: a human donor in good health.

This chain links TRBV4-1 with TRBJ2-3; D is ambiguous. From germline, CDR1 is MGHRA and CDR2 YSYEKL. The CDR3 has 12 residues. Trimming removed 0 bases at V and 10 bases at J, with 8 bases between. The CDR3 loop is CASSQERVPQYF. The CDR3, as DNA: TGCGCCAGCAGCCAAGAGAGAGTGCCGCAGTATTTT.

The genes are TRBV15 and TRBJ1-1; 7 bases are shared with TRBD1. V shed 5 bases and J 9 bases; nucleotides not matched to a gene: 12. This CDR3 is 14 amino acids long. Germline-derived CDR1 and CDR2 are LNHNV and YYDKDF (reference sequence). The CDR3 DNA follows: TGTGCCACCAGCCAGGGGGATCACAGGGTTAAAGCTTTCTTT. This translates into CATSQGDHRVKAFF.

The chain couples TRBV19 to TRBJ2-7; D is uncertain. The CDR3 totals 15 residues. Trimming took 3 bases from V and 0 from J, leaving 12 bases between them. CDR1 and CDR2 (germline): LNHDA, SQIVND (reference sequence). CDR3 bases: TGTGCCAGTAGTATCTCAAGGCGGAGCTCCTACGAGCAGTACTTC. As protein: CASSISRRSSYEQYF.

This chain connects TRBV7-9 to TRBJ1-5, with D maybe TRBD1 (6 bases). The CDR3 covers 14 residues. V lost 2 bases to trimming and J lost 6 bases, with 11 bases between them. The V gene's germline CDR1 is SEHNR and CDR2 FQNEAQ (reference sequence). CDR3 DNA sequence: TGTGCCAGCAGCTTAACAGGGAAGGGTCAGCCCCAGCATTTT. Translating gives CASSLTGKGQPQHF.

V gene TRBV12-5 combines with J gene TRBJ1-4; unclear D gene. The CDR3 sequence is 16 residues long. Germline V gene data show CDR1 as LGHNT and CDR2 as FRNRAP. The V end lost 1 base, the J end lost 0 bases, and 9 bases lay between the germline ends. Written as DNA, the CDR3 is TGTGCTAGTGGTTTGGGCCCTACCCCAACTAATGAAAAACTGTTTTTT. It yields the protein CASGLGPTPTNEKLFF.

V usage is TRBV5-6 and J usage is TRBJ1-5, with 7 bases identical to TRBD1. The germline V gene has CDR1 SGHDT and CDR2 YYEEEE. The CDR3 totals 15 residues. V trimming: 6 bases; J trimming: 2 bases; junction bases outside the gene matches: 8. The CDR3 protein is CASNIGGEGNQPQHF. CDR3 DNA sequence: TGTGCCAGCAATATAGGGGGCGAGGGCAATCAGCCCCAGCATTTT.

The V and J genes are TRBV6-6 and TRBJ2-3, with D tentatively TRBD2 (5 bases). The germline V gene encodes CDR1 MNHNY and CDR2 SVGAGI (reference sequence). V was cut by 11 bases and J by 6 bases, with 15 bases left in between. There are 12 residues in the CDR3. CDR3 nucleotide sequence: TGTGCCTCCGTCGGGGTCGGGGATACGCAGTATTTT. It is translated as CASVGVGDTQYF.

This chain links TRBV4-1 with TRBJ1-6; the match to TRBD1 covers 8 bases. V trimming: 0 bases; J trimming: 11 bases; junction bases outside the gene matches: 9. The CDR3 totals 16 residues. The V gene's germline CDR1 is MGHRA and CDR2 YSYEKL. As DNA, the CDR3 is TGCGCCAGCAGCCAAGAAACCCGGGACAGGACGCCACCCCTCCACTTT. Translation: CASSQETRDRTPPLHF.

This chain links TRBV11-2 with TRBJ2-1; D is perhaps TRBD1 or TRBD2 (5 bases each). Germline CDR1 and CDR2: SGHAT and FQNNGV. CDR3 length: 18 residues. The V and J ends lost 3 bases and 7 bases respectively, with 25 bases between them. CDR3 protein: CASSFSGEGWADLNEQFF. The CDR3 bases are TGTGCCAGCAGCTTTAGTGGTGAGGGGTGGGCGGACCTGAATGAGCAGTTCTTC.